This T cell receptor beta chain was sequenced during a study of blood T cells in healthy people across ages. The CDR3 contains 15 residues. V was clipped by 7 bases and J by 1 base; unmatched bases: 8. A sample-barcoded 5' primer and a J-beta primer mix were used in a second PCR of about 7 to 12 cycles. TCRdb reanalysed the 5' RACE reads using MiXCR and keeps one entry per CDR3 protein. Of approximately 800,000 distinct CDR3 sequences listed, just under 25% are singletons. The same specimen was also included in a second study, on T cells of mothers and their children.

The clonotype originates from a boy between 10 and 17 years old in good health. The chain links TRBV12-3 or TRBV12-4 to TRBJ2-5, with 8 bases that match TRBD2. Sample: blood. The CDR3: CASTSSLAVQETQYF. CDR3 bases: TGTGCCAGCACCTCTTCACTAGCGGTCCAAGAGACCCAGTACTTC.